These 15 T cell receptor beta chains were sequenced from one sample in a study of blood T cell repertoires in COVID-19. TCRdb's copy holds only in-frame clones and misses some; the assay was immunoSEQ multiplex PCR. Of around 150,000 clones listed, approximately 80% are singletons. Sequenced material: peripheral blood. Receptor source: a woman aged 80 or over with acute or convalescent COVID-19.

In DNA form, the CDR3 reads TGTGCCAGCAGTTTCCCCCCAGGGGGCCAAGCTTTCTTT. This translates into CASSFPPGGQAFF. The rearrangement uses TRBV27 and TRBJ1-1; 8 bases map to TRBD1. Per germline, CDR1 MNHEY and CDR2 SMNVEV (reference sequence). The CDR3 loop spans 13 amino acids. After removal of 3 bases from V and 9 bases from J, the junction contained 6 bases not matched to a gene.

Here the CDR3 reads CSVSGLALGGEQFF. The CDR3 DNA reads TGCAGCGTTTCGGGACTAGCGTTGGGAGGCGAGCAGTTCTTC. The genes are TRBV29-1 and TRBJ2-1; 10 nucleotides match TRBD2. Germline V gives CDR1 SQVTM, CDR2 ANQGSEA. With 5 bases clipped from V and 10 bases from J, the junction kept 11 bases outside the gene matches. The CDR3 extends over 14 amino acids.

The V and J genes are TRBV19 and TRBJ2-7; a weak D match, TRBD2 (5 bases). CDR3 length: 15 amino acids. Per the germline V gene, CDR1 is LNHDA and CDR2 is SQIVND (reference sequence). The V gene lost 5 bases and the J gene lost 1 base, with 15 bases spanning the gap. The CDR3 reads CASSVGGLGSYEQYF. DNA for the CDR3: TGTGCCAGTAGTGTAGGCGGGCTTGGATCCTACGAGCAGTACTTC.

This chain connects TRBV5-4 to TRBJ2-1, with 10 bases matching TRBD1. The V gene end was trimmed by 4 bases and the J gene end by 8 bases; junction bases not matched to a gene: 3. This CDR3 has 13 residues. The V gene's germline CDR1 is SGHNT and CDR2 YYREEE (reference sequence). The CDR3 loop is CASSTGTGDEQFF. Written as DNA, the CDR3 is TGTGCCAGCAGCACCGGGACAGGGGATGAGCAGTTCTTC.

The chain employs TRBV7-2 and TRBJ1-3; D gene uncertain. Trimming cost V 2 bases and J 7 bases, with 12 bases left between them. CDR1 and CDR2 (germline): SGHTA, FQGNSA. The length of the CDR3 is 14 residues. CDR3 amino acids: CASSLNPAGNTIYF. The CDR3 DNA reads TGTGCCAGCAGCTTAAACCCGGCGGGGAACACCATATATTTT.

The V call is TRBV2, the J call TRBJ1-1, with no clear D. Germline values: CDR1 SNHLY, CDR2 FYNNEI. The CDR3 is made up of 12 amino acids. V lost 6 bases and J lost 7, with 12 bases in between. CDR3 in DNA: TGTGCCAGCAGCACGGGAGCTATTGAAGCTTTCTTT. Encoded protein: CASSTGAIEAFF.

DNA of the CDR3: TGTGCCTGGGTCTTAGACACTGAAGCTTTCTTT. Amino acid sequence: CAWVLDTEAFF. The rearrangement joins TRBV30 to TRBJ1-1; D remains ambiguous. The V end lost 5 bases, the J end lost 3 bases, and 7 bases lay between the germline ends. The germline CDR1 and CDR2 sequences are GTSNPN and SVGIG (reference sequence). The CDR3 is made up of 11 amino acids.

J is TRBJ2-7 and V is TRBV6-5; 8 bases match TRBD2. Germline V gene data show CDR1 as MNHEY and CDR2 as SVGAGI. The CDR3 loop spans 15 amino acids. The junction had 14 bases not matched to a gene; V was cut back by 6 bases and J by 7 bases. CDR3 in amino acids: CASSPHSGVVGEQYF. CDR3 DNA sequence: TGTGCCAGCAGCCCCCATAGCGGGGTAGTCGGGGAGCAGTACTTC.

The chain uses TRBV7-2 and TRBJ2-1; TRBD2 might be the D (6 bases). Germline V gene sequence: CDR1 SGHTA, CDR2 FQGNSA. V shed 4 bases and J shed 0 bases, with 13 bases lying between them. This CDR3 spans 16 amino acids. CDR3 loop: CASSSPGRGSYNEQFF. The CDR3 DNA reads as TGTGCCAGCAGCTCCCCCGGGAGAGGCTCCTACAATGAGCAGTTCTTC.

The chain recombines TRBV3-1 (or the pseudogene TRBV3-2) with TRBJ1-1, with D unresolved. Germline CDR1 reads LGHDT; CDR2 reads YNNKEL (reference sequence). This CDR3 contains 14 residues. The CDR3: CASQEWGEGTEAFF. In DNA, the CDR3 is TGTGCGAGCCAAGAGTGGGGTGAGGGAACTGAAGCTTTCTTT.

The CDR3 DNA sequence: TGTGCCAGCAGGGCGCTAGGCGCCCATGAGCAGTTCTTC. This gives the protein CASRALGAHEQFF. V is TRBV6-5 and J is TRBJ2-1; no clear D gene. Per the germline V gene, CDR1 is MNHEY and CDR2 is SVGAGI. V lost 6 bases and J 8 bases, leaving 14 bases between the germline ends. This CDR3 contains 13 residues.

This chain uses TRBV19 with TRBJ2-6, with TRBD1 identical over 12 bases. The CDR3 runs 15 residues. Germline V CDR1 and CDR2: LNHDA, SQIVND (reference sequence). V was clipped by 4 bases and J by 11 bases; unmatched bases: 6. The CDR3 loop reads CASSTGTGGPYVLTF. The DNA for the CDR3 is TGTGCCAGTAGTACAGGGACAGGGGGCCCCTACGTCCTGACTTTC.

This chain joins TRBV5-1 and TRBJ2-7; D ambiguous. Germline V gene lookup returns CDR1 SGHRS and CDR2 YFSETQ. V gave up 0 bases and J gave up 3 bases, with 10 bases separating them. This CDR3 spans 14 amino acids. CDR3: CASSLASQNYEQYF. CDR3 sequence (DNA): TGCGCCAGCAGCTTGGCTTCACAGAACTACGAGCAGTACTTC.

The gene calls are TRBV24-1 and TRBJ2-5, with D perhaps TRBD1 (6 bases). Trimming took 3 bases from V and 1 from J, leaving 14 bases between them. Germline V gene lookup returns CDR1 KGHDR and CDR2 SFDVKD. This CDR3 has 16 residues. The CDR3 DNA sequence: TGTGCCACCAGTGATGGAGTGACAGGTTCCCAAGAGACCCAGTACTTC. This encodes CATSDGVTGSQETQYF.

This chain uses TRBV6-5 with TRBJ2-7; D possibly corresponds to TRBD2 (7 bases). CDR3 length: 13 residues. The V and J ends lost 6 bases and 2 bases respectively, with 11 bases between them. CDR1 and CDR2 (germline): MNHEY, SVGAGI. The CDR3 reads CASRRGGAYEQYF. CDR3 nucleotides: TGTGCCAGCAGAAGAGGGGGGGCCTACGAGCAGTACTTC.